These 4 T cell receptor beta chains share one sample of origin, sequenced in a study of cytomegalovirus exposure and HLA in healthy donors. The primer mix had 60 Vbeta and 13 Jbeta primers. Generated by immunoSEQ multiplex PCR, the TCRdb table keeps only in-frame clones and is missing some. The table records roughly 250,000 clones, 80% of them present only once. Material for sequencing was PBMCs. These receptors were collected from a girl aged 2 to 10 in good health and CMV-seronegative.

This chain links TRBV6-1 with TRBJ2-7, with TRBD2 matching over 7 bases. Germline values: CDR1 MNHNS, CDR2 SASEGT. Trimming removed 5 bases from V and 3 bases from J; junction bases left unmatched: 7. The CDR3 is made up of 14 amino acids. The CDR3 is CASSRTRSLYEQYF. The DNA of the CDR3 is TGTGCCAGCAGTAGGACTAGATCTCTCTACGAGCAGTACTTC.

CDR3: CASSIWGSNQPQHF. The CDR3 DNA reads TGTGCCAGTAGTATCTGGGGCAGCAATCAGCCCCAGCATTTT. The chain links TRBV19 to TRBJ1-5, with a tentative D call TRBD1 (5 bases). This CDR3 contains 14 residues. Between the trimmed V and J ends, which lost 3 bases and 1 base, there was a span of 7 bases. CDR1 and CDR2 from the germline V gene are LNHDA and SQIVND (reference sequence).

This clone was seen more than once but under ten times. V gene TRBV14 combines with J gene TRBJ1-1; 7 bases line up with TRBD1. V trimming: 0 bases; J trimming: 1 base; junction bases outside the gene matches: 2. The CDR3 loop spans 15 amino acids. Germline CDR1 is SGHDN and CDR2 is FVKESK. The CDR3 sequence: CASSQEGGRNTEAFF. DNA of the CDR3: TGTGCCAGCAGCCAAGAAGGGGGCCGGAACACTGAAGCTTTCTTT.

J is TRBJ2-5 and V is TRBV27, with 9 bases that match TRBD2. Matching the DNA end better, TRBJ2-7 makes the J call doubtful. There are 17 residues in the CDR3. The germline CDR1 and CDR2 sequences are MNHEY and SMNVEV (reference sequence). CDR3 in DNA: TGTGCCAGCAGTTTGCGCCTCCCTAGCGGGATCCCCTACGAGCAGTACTTC. Amino acid sequence: CASSLRLPSGIPYEQYF.